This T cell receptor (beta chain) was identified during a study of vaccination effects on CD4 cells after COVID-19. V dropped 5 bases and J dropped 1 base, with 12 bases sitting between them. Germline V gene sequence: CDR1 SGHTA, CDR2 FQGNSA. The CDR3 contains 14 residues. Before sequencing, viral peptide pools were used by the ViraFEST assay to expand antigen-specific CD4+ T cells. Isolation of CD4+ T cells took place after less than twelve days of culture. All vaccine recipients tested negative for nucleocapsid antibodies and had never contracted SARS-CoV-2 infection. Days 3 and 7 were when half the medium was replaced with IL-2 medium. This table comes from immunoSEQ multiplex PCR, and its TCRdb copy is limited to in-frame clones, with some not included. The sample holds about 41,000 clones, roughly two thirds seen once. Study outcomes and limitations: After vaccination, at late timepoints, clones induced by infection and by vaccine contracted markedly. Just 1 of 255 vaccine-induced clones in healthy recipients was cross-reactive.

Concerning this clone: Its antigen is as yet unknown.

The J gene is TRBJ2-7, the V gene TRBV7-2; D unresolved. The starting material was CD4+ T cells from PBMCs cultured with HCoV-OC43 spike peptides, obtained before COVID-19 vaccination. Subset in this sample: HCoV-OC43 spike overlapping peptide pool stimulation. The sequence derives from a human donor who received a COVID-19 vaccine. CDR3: CASSLPTVSYEQYF. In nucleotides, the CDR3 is TGTGCCAGCAGCCTCCCGACCGTTTCCTACGAGCAGTACTTC.